This passage covers 6 T cell receptor beta chains from one sample sequenced in a study of shared clonotypes between healthy human individuals. The method was immunoSEQ multiplex PCR; TCRdb's version includes in-frame clones alone and lacks a portion of them. The sample comprises over 1.5 million clones, approximately 98% of which are singletons, and about 0.42% rests with the top ten. Sequenced: naive CD4+ T cells sorted from blood. Subset noted: CD45RA+ positively selected. The origin of the receptors is a young man in good health.

This clone appeared once. V usage is TRBV28 and J usage is TRBJ2-7, with TRBD1 as a possible D gene (5 bases). The CDR3 consists of 13 residues. V was trimmed by 5 bases and J by 3 bases, leaving 11 bases between them. Germline V gene data show CDR1 as MDHEN and CDR2 as SYDVKM. The CDR3: CASSLMGRYEQYF. CDR3 DNA sequence: TGTGCCAGCAGTCTAATGGGGCGCTACGAGCAGTACTTC.

The chain has TRBV18 and TRBJ2-1, with 8 positions matching TRBD1. The CDR3 totals 17 residues. V shed 0 bases, J shed 5 bases, and the junction held 9 bases outside the gene matches. Looked up from germline, CDR1 is KGHSH and CDR2 is LQKENI. The chain's CDR3 is CASSPPRFRTGNNEQFF. In DNA form, the CDR3 reads TGTGCCAGCTCACCACCACGTTTTCGGACAGGGAACAATGAGCAGTTCTTC.

J is TRBJ2-2 and V is TRBV11-2; 11 bases are a match to TRBD2. The CDR3 is 18 residues long. Germline V gene sequence: CDR1 SGHAT, CDR2 FQNNGV. V shed 2 bases and J 4 bases; nucleotides not matched to a gene: 9. The CDR3: CASSLPDTSGRPTGELFF. DNA of the CDR3: TGTGCCAGCAGCTTACCCGACACTAGCGGGAGACCCACCGGGGAGCTGTTTTTT.

V gene TRBV27 combines with J gene TRBJ2-7; D possibly matches TRBD1 or TRBD2 (5 bases each). Trimming left V 6 bases short and J 2 bases short, with 20 bases between. The CDR3 consists of 16 residues. The germline gives CDR1 MNHEY, CDR2 SMNVEV (reference sequence). Here the CDR3 DNA reads TGTGCCAGCAGCTATTCTCGAGGGGCACCGACCTACGAGCAGTACTTC. Its protein product is CASSYSRGAPTYEQYF.

This clone was detected only once. This chain connects TRBV5-1 to TRBJ2-1; TRBD2 matches 8 bases. Germline-derived CDR1 and CDR2 are SGHRS and YFSETQ. The CDR3 sequence is 15 residues long. Germline trimming cut 0 bases from V and 5 bases from J; bases unmatched to any gene: 4. CDR3 in amino acids: CASSLGLANHNEQFF. The CDR3 DNA sequence: TGCGCCAGCAGCTTGGGACTAGCGAACCACAATGAGCAGTTCTTC.

CDR3 protein: CASSLPIAANTEAFF. DNA for the CDR3: TGCGCCAGCAGCCTACCGATTGCAGCGAACACTGAAGCTTTCTTT. This chain joins TRBV5-1 and TRBJ1-1; D remains unclear. Trimming removed 4 bases from V and 1 base from J, with 14 bases in between. Germline V CDR1 and CDR2: SGHRS, YFSETQ. This CDR3 is built from 15 residues.